The 28 T cell receptor beta chains below all came from one sample that was sequenced in a study of T cells in Graves' hyperthyroidism and ophthalmopathy. TCR beta CDR3 sequences were amplified from RNA transcripts. Using the HTBI primer set, a first-round RT-PCR was run on the TCR CDR3. TCRdb used MiXCR to reprocess the multiplex PCR reads, holding one entry per CDR3 protein. The sample consists of some 270,000 distinct CDR3 sequences, 10% to 15% of them appearing once. Source material: blood. Receptors were obtained from a woman in her 30s with Graves' hyperthyroidism that later progressed to Graves' ophthalmopathy.

This clonotype was detected ten times or more. The chain combines TRBV6-1 with TRBJ2-5, with 10 bases that match TRBD1. Germline-derived CDR1 and CDR2 are MNHNS and SASEGT. The CDR3 is made up of 14 amino acids. J gave up 5 bases and V 7 bases, and 7 bases lay outside the gene matches. CDR3 protein: CASKADRGLETQYF. In DNA, the CDR3 is TGTGCCAGCAAAGCCGACAGGGGGCTTGAGACCCAGTACTTC.

This clonotype was counted ten times or more. CDR3 DNA sequence: TGTGCCAGCAGGCTAGGACTAGCGCTAAGCACAGATACGCAGTATTTT. It yields the protein CASRLGLALSTDTQYF. The chain is built from TRBV27 and TRBJ2-3, with 9 bases aligning to TRBD2. The CDR3 has 16 amino acids. Trimming at V came to 6 bases and at J to 0 bases, leaving 7 bases not matched to a gene. The germline V gene encodes CDR1 MNHEY and CDR2 SMNVEV (reference sequence).

In its sample, this clonotype was seen a few times. The junction departs from germline at one end; a sequencing error may be responsible. V usage is TRBV5-1 and J usage is TRBJ2-7; the D gene is possibly TRBD2 (5 bases). The germline V gene encodes CDR1 SGHRS and CDR2 YFSETQ. CDR3 length: 15 residues. CDR3 DNA sequence: TGCGCCAGCAGCTTGGACCTAGCTAATCCCTACGAGCAGTGCTTC. This gives the protein CASSLDLANPYEQCF.

This clonotype was seen more than once but under ten times. The chain recombines TRBV10-3 with TRBJ2-1, with 12 bases fitting TRBD2. V shed 6 bases and J 5 bases; nucleotides not matched to a gene: 8. Per germline, CDR1 ENHRY and CDR2 SYGVKD. CDR3 size: 16 residues. CDR3 in amino acids: CAIRELAGGNNNEQFF. The CDR3 DNA follows: TGTGCCATCAGGGAGCTAGCGGGAGGGAACAACAATGAGCAGTTCTTC.

This clonotype showed up just a few times. This chain uses TRBV25-1 with TRBJ1-1, with 7 bases identical to TRBD1. J gave up 4 bases and V 2 bases, and 7 bases lay outside the gene matches. The CDR3 runs 15 residues. The germline CDR1 and CDR2 sequences are MGHDK and SYGVNS. CDR3 sequence: CASSEAETGFTEAFF. CDR3 sequence (DNA): TGTGCCAGCAGTGAAGCCGAGACAGGGTTCACTGAAGCTTTCTTT.

Many counts were recorded for this clonotype. This rearrangement joins TRBV20-1 to TRBJ1-1, with TRBD1 identical over 12 bases. This CDR3 comprises 17 residues. Per germline, CDR1 DFQATT and CDR2 SNEGSKA (reference sequence). J gave up 11 bases and V 6 bases, and 22 bases lay outside the gene matches. CDR3 region: CSATTNPYGTGGASAFF. For the CDR3, the DNA is TGCAGTGCCACAACGAATCCTTACGGGACAGGGGGCGCCTCTGCTTTCTTT.

This clonotype was recorded at least ten times. The rearrangement joins TRBV6-1 to TRBJ1-5, with D possibly being TRBD1 (6 bases). The V and J ends lost 5 bases and 7 bases respectively, with 15 bases between them. The CDR3 consists of 14 residues. CDR1 and CDR2 (germline): MNHNS, SASEGT. The CDR3 reads CASSPAGVGQPQHF. CDR3 DNA: TGTGCCAGCAGTCCCGCAGGGGTGGGCCAGCCCCAGCATTTT.

This clonotype was found many times. The genes are TRBV11-2 and TRBJ2-1, with D uncertain. The CDR3 has 15 residues. CDR1 is SGHAT and CDR2 is FQNNGV in the germline V gene. Trimming pared 4 bases from V and 2 bases from J, leaving 12 bases between. The CDR3 protein is CASSSTVAPYNEQFF. For the CDR3, the DNA is TGTGCCAGCAGCTCCACCGTTGCCCCCTACAATGAGCAGTTCTTC. Variable domain in full (rest from reference TRBV11-2 and TRBJ2-1): EAGVAQSPRYKIIEKRQSVAFWCNPISGHATLYWYQQILGQGPKLLIQFQNNGVVDDSQLPKDRFSAERLKGVDSTLKIQPAKLEDSAVYLCASSSTVAPYNEQFFGPGTRLTVL.

In this sample, this clonotype turned up many times. The rearrangement links TRBV28 to TRBJ2-3; D not certain. CDR1 is MDHEN and CDR2 is SYDVKM in the germline V gene. Trimming removed 6 bases at V and 13 bases at J, with 17 bases between. The CDR3 is 12 residues long. The CDR3 DNA sequence: TGTGCCAGCAGCCTATCTCTGAAGAAGGAGTATTTT. This sequence encodes CASSLSLKKEYF. The entire variable domain, with the rest obtained from reference TRBV28 and TRBJ2-3, is as follows: DVKVTQSSRYLVKRTGEKVFLECVQDMDHENMFWYRQDPGLGLRLIYFSYDVKMKEKGDIPEGYSVSREKKERFSLILESASTNQTSMYLCASSLSLKKEYFGPGTRLTVL.

This clonotype was counted at least ten times. The chain recombines TRBV6-1 with TRBJ2-1; TRBD2 matches 13 bases. V lost 6 bases and J lost 8; bases outside the gene matches: 10. The CDR3 is made up of 16 amino acids. Germline V gene sequence: CDR1 MNHNS, CDR2 SASEGT. The DNA of the CDR3 is TGTGCCAGCAGCACCGCCGGACTAGCGGGAGTCGATGAGCAGTTCTTC. This encodes CASSTAGLAGVDEQFF.

The count of this clonotype is one. The J gene is TRBJ2-2, the V gene TRBV19; 10 bases are a match to TRBD2. V shed 10 bases, J shed 1 base, and the junction held 9 bases outside the gene matches. The CDR3 spans 16 residues. Germline values: CDR1 LNHDA, CDR2 SQIVND (reference sequence). CDR3 sequence (DNA): TGTGCCACCAGGGGTTGGACTAGCGGGAACACCGGGGAGCTGTTTTTT. Translated, it gives CATRGWTSGNTGELFF.

This clonotype was picked up many times. The V call is TRBV7-9, the J call TRBJ1-5; no firm D call. Germline V gene sequence: CDR1 SEHNR, CDR2 FQNEAQ (reference sequence). This CDR3 region has 15 residues. V was cut by 1 base and J by 4 bases, with 11 bases left in between. In DNA, the CDR3 is TGTGCCAGCAGCTTAGGGCAGCAGTGGAATCAGCCCCAGCATTTT. It specifies CASSLGQQWNQPQHF. Supplemented by reference TRBV7-9 and TRBJ1-5, the full variable domain reads DTGVSQNPRHKITKRGQNVTFRCDPISEHNRLYWYRQTLGQGPEFLTYFQNEAQLEKSRLLSDRFSAERPKGSFSTLEIQRTEQGDSAMYLCASSLGQQWNQPQHFGDGTRLSIL.

Ten or more counts support this clonotype. V usage is TRBV7-9 and J usage is TRBJ2-7; no clear D gene. CDR1 and CDR2 from the germline V gene are SEHNR and FQNEAQ (reference sequence). Deletions cut 5 bases from V and 6 bases from J, with 14 bases between. The CDR3 extends over 13 amino acids. The CDR3 loop is CASSPSIVSEQYF. The CDR3 DNA reads as TGTGCCAGCAGCCCCTCGATAGTCTCCGAGCAGTACTTC.

This clonotype was counted many times. The gene calls are TRBV20-1 and TRBJ2-1; no clear D. This CDR3 is built from 16 residues. V gave up 1 base and J gave up 0 bases, with 13 bases separating them. CDR1 is DFQATT, CDR2 SNEGSKA, per germline (reference sequence). CDR3 residues: CSARGSATSSYNEQFF. DNA of the CDR3: TGCAGTGCTAGAGGATCGGCTACCAGCTCCTACAATGAGCAGTTCTTC.

This clonotype was observed at least ten times. The gene calls are TRBV6-1 and TRBJ2-1; 8 bases map to TRBD2. Germline-derived CDR1 and CDR2 are MNHNS and SASEGT. CDR3 length equals 20 residues. Unmatched junction bases numbered 24, after V lost 8 bases and J lost 3 bases. For the CDR3, the DNA is TGTGCCAGCTCTGGCTTACCCAAAGTCGCGGGAGGCCTCCGCTACAATGAGCAGTTCTTC. It yields the protein CASSGLPKVAGGLRYNEQFF.

This clonotype was picked up many times. V is TRBV12-3 or TRBV12-4 and J is TRBJ1-2; no clear D gene. Trimming took 6 bases from V and 7 from J, leaving 12 bases between them. The CDR3 is 12 residues long. The CDR3 protein is CASRGDGGGYTF. For the CDR3, the DNA is TGTGCCAGCAGGGGAGACGGCGGTGGCTACACCTTC.

This clonotype has ten or more counts. The chain links TRBV4-3 to TRBJ2-3; a weak D match, TRBD2 (7 bases). The CDR3 consists of 16 residues. V gave up 0 bases and J gave up 4 bases, with 14 bases separating them. Germline V gives CDR1 LGHNA, CDR2 YSLEER. The CDR3 DNA sequence: TGCGCCAGCAGCCAAGATCGTGGCGGGGGCGCAGATACGCAGTATTTT. Translating it yields CASSQDRGGGADTQYF.

This clonotype was counted at least ten times. The chain is built from TRBV12-3 or TRBV12-4 and TRBJ2-2; no firm D call. The length of the CDR3 is 13 residues. V was trimmed by 7 bases and J by 1 base, leaving 7 bases between them. The CDR3 reads CASTRRNTGELFF. In DNA, the CDR3 is TGTGCCAGCACGCGGCGGAACACCGGGGAGCTGTTTTTT.

This clonotype was counted many times. V and J are TRBV20-1 and TRBJ1-2; D is perhaps TRBD1 (6 bases). CDR1 is DFQATT, CDR2 SNEGSKA, per germline (reference sequence). CDR3 length: 13 residues. Trimming cost V 1 base and J 2 bases, with 8 bases left between them. Here the CDR3 reads CSARATGNYGYTF. The CDR3 coding sequence is TGCAGTGCTAGAGCGACAGGAAACTATGGCTACACCTTC.

V gene TRBV5-6 combines with J gene TRBJ2-3, with D unresolved. The CDR3 runs to 12 residues. The V gene lost 5 bases and the J gene lost 3 bases, with 7 bases spanning the gap. Germline V CDR1 and CDR2: SGHDT, YYEEEE. CDR3 coding DNA: TGTGCCAGCAGGTTCGGGACAGATACGCAGTATTTT. Amino acid sequence: CASRFGTDTQYF.

This clonotype was seen more than once but under ten times. With a much larger clone just one base away, this may be a read error. The V and J genes are TRBV7-9 and TRBJ1-1; 7 positions agree with TRBD1. Germline V gives CDR1 SEHNR, CDR2 FQNEAQ (reference sequence). The CDR3 sequence is 14 residues long. The CDR3 reads CVSSSGGVSTEAFF. DNA of the CDR3: TGTGTCAGCAGCTCAGGGGGAGTAAGCACTGAAGCTTTCTTT.

V is TRBV5-6 and J is TRBJ1-1; tentative D call: TRBD1 (5 bases). Germline V gene sequence: CDR1 SGHDT, CDR2 YYEEEE. Trimming removed 0 bases from V and 4 bases from J, with 10 bases in between. CDR3 length: 14 amino acids. CDR3 sequence: CASSLGGKTTEAFF. The CDR3 bases are TGTGCCAGCAGCTTGGGGGGCAAGACCACTGAAGCTTTCTTT.

In its sample, this clonotype was seen many times. The chain has TRBV12-3 or TRBV12-4 and TRBJ2-2; TRBD2 matches 11 bases. J gave up 6 bases and V 5 bases, and 5 bases lay outside the gene matches. This CDR3 region has 15 residues. This chain's CDR3 is CASSTLAGGPGELFF. The CDR3 DNA is TGTGCCAGCAGTACCCTAGCGGGAGGTCCCGGGGAGCTGTTTTTT.

The chain links TRBV19 to TRBJ2-3; TRBD1 might be the D (6 bases). Germline V gene data show CDR1 as LNHDA and CDR2 as SQIVND (reference sequence). The CDR3 has 14 amino acids. V lost 6 bases to trimming and J lost 5 bases, with 15 bases between them. CDR3 DNA sequence: TGTGCCAGTAGCCCAGGGGCCAACGGAGATACGCAGTATTTT. Its translation: CASSPGANGDTQYF.

This rearrangement joins TRBV6-1 to TRBJ2-7; either TRBD1 or TRBD2 may fit D (5 bases each). The CDR3 has 13 residues. Germline CDR1 MNHNS, CDR2 SASEGT. V was clipped by 6 bases and J by 6 bases, with 15 bases between them. In DNA form, the CDR3 reads TGTGCCAGCAGCGGGGCCTACCCCGGCGAGCAGTACTTC. Translated, it gives CASSGAYPGEQYF.

This clonotype has ten or more counts. The CDR3 DNA reads TGTGCCTGGAGTGTACTCTCTGGGACCTACAATGAGCAGTTCTTC. Amino acids: CAWSVLSGTYNEQFF. This chain joins TRBV30 and TRBJ2-1; unclear D gene. The V gene lost 0 bases and the J gene lost 2 bases, with 11 bases spanning the gap. Germline CDR1 is GTSNPN and CDR2 is SVGIG (reference sequence). The CDR3 length is 15 residues.

This clonotype has at least ten counts. CDR3 coding DNA: TGTGCCAGCAGTTACGGGAAAGCCCTCGGGGAGACCCAGTACTTC. Amino acid sequence: CASSYGKALGETQYF. The rearrangement uses TRBV6-2 or TRBV6-3 and TRBJ2-5; D not certain. V lost 2 bases to trimming and J lost 5 bases, with 15 bases between them. Per the germline V gene, CDR1 is MNHEY and CDR2 is SVGEGT. This CDR3 has 15 amino acids.

This chain uses TRBV7-2 with TRBJ2-7; 14 bases map to TRBD2. The CDR3 loop spans 16 amino acids. Germline CDR1 SGHTA, CDR2 FQGNSA. V lost 2 bases, J lost 4 bases, and 4 bases stayed unmatched. DNA for the CDR3: TGTGCCAGCAGCTTACTGGGACTAGCGGGAGCGTACGAGCAGTACTTC. It is translated as CASSLLGLAGAYEQYF.